The 14 T cell receptor beta chains listed next were all sequenced from one sample in a study of blood T cell repertoires in COVID-19 (TCRdb year 2020). Receptor libraries were prepared by the immunoSEQ multiplex PCR assay. Held by TCRdb, this immuneACCESS table contains in-frame sequences only and omits some clones. Under half of the omission traces to an unresolved V gene where checked; the cause of the rest is unknown. The sample includes roughly 150,000 clones, with about 88% observed a single time. The top ten hold more than 2% of the sample. The sequenced material came from peripheral blood. These TCRs come from a woman aged 70-85 years with acute or convalescent COVID-19.

The chain links TRBV18 to TRBJ2-7; D might be TRBD1 (6 bases). The V end was cut by 2 bases, the J end by 0 bases, with 11 bases between. CDR1 and CDR2 from the germline V gene are KGHSH and LQKENI. The CDR3 length is 15 residues. Here the CDR3 DNA reads TGTGCCAGCTCACCAGTCGGGGACACCTCCTACGAGCAGTACTTC. It is translated as CASSPVGDTSYEQYF.

This chain uses TRBV5-1 with TRBJ2-1; 11 nucleotides align to TRBD1. The V segment lost 4 bases and the J segment 5 bases; nucleotides outside the gene matches: 8. The CDR3 extends over 16 amino acids. Germline assignment: CDR1 SGHRS and CDR2 YFSETQ. The CDR3 DNA reads TGCGCCAGCAGCCAACGGACAGGGGGCCTAAACAATGAGCAGTTCTTC. Its translation: CASSQRTGGLNNEQFF.

In its sample, this clone was seen a few times. The chain is built from TRBV28 and TRBJ1-2, with 7 nucleotides matching TRBD1. Unmatched junction bases numbered 12, after V lost 6 bases and J lost 5 bases. The CDR3 spans 15 residues. Germline values: CDR1 MDHEN, CDR2 SYDVKM. The CDR3 DNA reads TGTGCCAGCAGCCGACAGACGACAGGGACGTATGGCTACACCTTC. Protein: CASSRQTTGTYGYTF.

This clone was recorded once. V and J are TRBV19 and TRBJ2-5, with TRBD2 matching 7 bases. Germline values: CDR1 LNHDA, CDR2 SQIVND (reference sequence). Trimming cost V 7 bases and J 7 bases; bases outside gene matches: 6. The CDR3 contains 12 residues. The CDR3 nucleotides read TGTGCCAGTAAGTCCCCTAGCGGGACCCAGTACTTC. Amino acid sequence: CASKSPSGTQYF.

J is TRBJ1-4 and V is TRBV5-1; 7 positions agree with TRBD1. V lost 0 bases, J lost 7 bases, and 6 bases stayed unmatched. The germline V gene has CDR1 SGHRS and CDR2 YFSETQ. This CDR3 region has 15 residues. The CDR3 protein is CASSLEGAGIEKLFF. CDR3 nucleotides: TGCGCCAGCAGCTTGGAGGGGGCTGGGATTGAAAAACTGTTTTTT.

CDR3: CATSDLGERGWETQYF. In DNA form, the CDR3 reads TGTGCCACCAGTGATTTGGGGGAGAGAGGTTGGGAGACCCAGTACTTC. The chain joins TRBV24-1 to TRBJ2-5, with TRBD2 as a possible D gene (5 bases). Trimming shortened V by 0 bases and J by 5 bases, and 15 bases separated the two germline ends. Germline-derived CDR1 and CDR2 are KGHDR and SFDVKD. The CDR3 contains 16 residues.

The chain has TRBV4-1 and TRBJ2-7, with D possibly being TRBD1 (5 bases). Germline loops: CDR1 MGHRA, CDR2 YSYEKL. The CDR3 is 18 amino acids. The V gene lost 3 bases and the J gene lost 4 bases, with 25 bases spanning the gap. As DNA, the CDR3 is TGCGCCAGCAGCCATCCTAATCGGCGAAAGGGGATACTATACGAGCAGTACGTC. Amino acid sequence: CASSHPNRRKGILYEQYV.

This CDR3 is CASSLALSFWTEAFF. Here the CDR3 DNA reads TGTGCCAGCAGCTTAGCGCTAAGCTTTTGGACTGAAGCTTTCTTT. The chain recombines TRBV7-2 with TRBJ1-1; no clear D gene. Germline V gene sequence: CDR1 SGHTA, CDR2 FQGNSA. The CDR3 is 15 residues long. V gave up 0 bases and J gave up 5 bases, with 13 bases separating them.

The chain uses TRBV6-2 or TRBV6-3 and TRBJ2-7; a weak D match, TRBD1 (5 bases). The CDR3 is made up of 14 amino acids. Germline CDR1 reads MNHEY; CDR2 reads SVGEGT. V shed 5 bases and J shed 5 bases, with 16 bases lying between them. The CDR3 bases are TGTGCCAGCAGTGCAGGACACCTTTCCCACGAGCAGTACTTC. It yields the protein CASSAGHLSHEQYF.

This sequence joins TRBV27 and TRBJ2-2; 9 nucleotides agree with TRBD1. CDR3 size: 16 residues. The V gene end was trimmed by 6 bases and the J gene end by 3 bases; junction bases not matched to a gene: 8. Germline V gene data show CDR1 as MNHEY and CDR2 as SMNVEV (reference sequence). CDR3 residues: CASRLYRGQDTGELFF. CDR3 sequence (DNA): TGTGCCAGCAGACTCTACAGGGGGCAGGACACCGGGGAGCTGTTTTTT.

The rearrangement links TRBV28 to TRBJ2-1, with a possible D match to TRBD2 (5 bases). The CDR3 sequence is 15 residues long. V shed 8 bases and J shed 0 bases, with 14 bases lying between them. CDR1 is MDHEN and CDR2 is SYDVKM in the germline V gene. The CDR3 DNA reads TGTGCCAGCCGGGGTTCACTAGTCTCCTACAATGAGCAGTTCTTC. The encoded protein is CASRGSLVSYNEQFF.

V is TRBV2 and J is TRBJ2-7; a possible D gene is TRBD2 (6 bases). In germline, CDR1 is SNHLY, CDR2 FYNNEI. V was trimmed by 9 bases and J by 4 bases, leaving 19 bases between them. The CDR3 extends over 14 amino acids. In DNA, the CDR3 is TGTGCCAGGGGATACCGGGACTCCAGTTACGAGCAGTACTTC. The encoded protein is CARGYRDSSYEQYF.

This chain links TRBV20-1 with TRBJ1-6, with D unclear. The germline V gene has CDR1 DFQATT and CDR2 SNEGSKA (reference sequence). The CDR3 runs to 12 residues. CDR3 region: CSVSRRDSPLHF. CDR3 coding DNA: TGCAGCGTTAGTAGGCGGGATTCACCCCTCCACTTT.

The chain employs TRBV6-6 and TRBJ2-2, with a possible D match to TRBD2 (5 bases). The CDR3 extends over 12 amino acids. Germline CDR1 MNHNY, CDR2 SVGAGI (reference sequence). V was trimmed by 7 bases and J by 8 bases, leaving 11 bases between them. The CDR3 protein is CASIGVMGELFF. The CDR3 DNA sequence: TGTGCCAGCATCGGGGTCATGGGGGAGCTGTTTTTT.